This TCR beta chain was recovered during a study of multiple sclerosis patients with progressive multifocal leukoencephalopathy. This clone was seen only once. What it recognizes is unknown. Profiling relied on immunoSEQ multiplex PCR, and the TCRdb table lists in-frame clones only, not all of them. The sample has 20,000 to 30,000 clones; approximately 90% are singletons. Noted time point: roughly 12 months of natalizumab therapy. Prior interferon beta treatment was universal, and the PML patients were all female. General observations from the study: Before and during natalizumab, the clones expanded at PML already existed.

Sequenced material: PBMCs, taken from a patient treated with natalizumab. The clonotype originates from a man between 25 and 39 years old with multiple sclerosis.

CDR3 DNA sequence: TGCAGCGTTGAAGCCCCTGCGGGAAGTACCTACAATGAGCAGTTCTTC. As protein: CSVEAPAGSTYNEQFF. The V gene is TRBV29-1, the J gene TRBJ2-1, with D perhaps matching TRBD2 (6 bases). V was clipped by 1 base and J by 2 bases, with 15 bases between them. Per the germline V gene, CDR1 is SQVTM and CDR2 is ANQGSEA. The CDR3 contains 16 residues.